The 9 T cell receptor beta chains given below trace back to one sample, sequenced in a study of T cell responses to AZD1222 COVID-19 vaccine. Assay: immunoSEQ multiplex PCR; the TCRdb copy retains only in-frame clones and omits some. In the table there are about 180,000 clones, about 93% of which are singletons. This sample comprised peripheral blood, obtained 28 days after the second AZD1222 dose. These receptor sequences come from an adult who received the AZD1222 COVID-19 vaccine.

The chain employs TRBV4-2 and TRBJ2-1; perhaps TRBD2 as D (5 bases). CDR1 is LGHNA and CDR2 is YNFKEQ in the germline V gene. V was clipped by 4 bases and J by 8 bases, with 18 bases between them. The CDR3 is 15 amino acids. The CDR3 bases are TGTGCCAGCAGCCCGAGCCCGACTACCGGATATGAGCAGTTCTTC. The encoded protein is CASSPSPTTGYEQFF.

The chain uses TRBV6-2 or TRBV6-3 and TRBJ1-3; D remains ambiguous. This CDR3 contains 17 residues. CDR1 is MNHEY, CDR2 SVGEGT, per germline. The V end lost 4 bases, the J end lost 0 bases, and 16 bases lay between the germline ends. The CDR3 coding sequence is TGTGCCAGCAGTTTAGCGTCAAGGACCTACTCTGGAAACACCATATATTTT. Amino acid sequence: CASSLASRTYSGNTIYF.

V is TRBV5-8 and J is TRBJ2-2; D tentatively reads TRBD1 or TRBD2 (6 bases each). The germline V gene encodes CDR1 SGHTS and CDR2 YDEGEE. Trimming cost V 3 bases and J 2 bases, with 8 bases left between them. This CDR3 comprises 14 residues. DNA for the CDR3: TGTGCCAGCAGCTCGGGGGCCAACACCGGGGAGCTGTTTTTT. This gives the protein CASSSGANTGELFF.

The chain combines TRBV7-9 with TRBJ1-4; 8 nucleotides align to TRBD1. Germline V gene sequence: CDR1 SEHNR, CDR2 FQNEAQ (reference sequence). Trimming at V came to 1 base and at J to 8 bases, leaving 6 bases not matched to a gene. The length of the CDR3 is 15 residues. The CDR3 DNA reads TGTGCCAGCAGCTTAGGCCAGGGGGCGAGGGAAAAACTGTTTTTT. This sequence encodes CASSLGQGAREKLFF.

The chain combines TRBV10-3 with TRBJ1-3, with TRBD1 matching 8 bases. There are 16 residues in the CDR3. The germline CDR1 and CDR2 sequences are ENHRY and SYGVKD. V trimming: 6 bases; J trimming: 0 bases; junction bases outside the gene matches: 7. The DNA of the CDR3 is TGTGCCATCAGCCATGGACAGGGAAGCTCTGGAAACACCATATATTTT. This encodes CAISHGQGSSGNTIYF.

This clone was picked up one time. This chain joins TRBV30 and TRBJ2-2, with 10 bases lining up with TRBD2. Germline CDR1 reads GTSNPN; CDR2 reads SVGIG (reference sequence). The CDR3 covers 16 residues. Trimming cost V 3 bases and J 8 bases; bases outside gene matches: 12. The CDR3 region is CAWREGLAGVVGELFF. CDR3 DNA: TGTGCCTGGAGAGAGGGGCTAGCGGGAGTCGTAGGGGAGCTGTTTTTT.

This chain joins TRBV2 and TRBJ1-4; D call uncertain. The CDR3 is 12 residues long. CDR1 is SNHLY and CDR2 is FYNNEI in the germline V gene. Trimming stripped 1 base from V and 8 bases from J, with 5 bases between. The CDR3 region has the DNA TGTGCCAGCAGTGAAGTGTGGGAAAAACTGTTTTTT. Residues: CASSEVWEKLFF.

The rearrangement joins TRBV6-5 to TRBJ1-2, with TRBD1 identical over 8 bases. Trimming removed 2 bases from V and 2 bases from J; junction bases left unmatched: 7. Germline loops: CDR1 MNHEY, CDR2 SVGAGI. The CDR3 has 16 residues. The CDR3 DNA follows: TGTGCCAGCAGTTACGTGGTAACAGGGGGAAACTATGGCTACACCTTC. Its protein product is CASSYVVTGGNYGYTF.

The rearrangement links TRBV2 to TRBJ1-4, with a tentative D call TRBD1 (5 bases). The CDR3 has 11 residues. With 3 bases removed from V and 16 bases from J, the gap between germline ends came to 12 bases. Germline V gene lookup returns CDR1 SNHLY and CDR2 FYNNEI. CDR3 sequence: CASSDSGVPFF. In DNA form, the CDR3 reads TGTGCCAGCAGTGATTCGGGGGTTCCGTTTTTT.